This T cell receptor (beta chain) derives from a study of cytomegalovirus exposure and HLA in healthy donors (dated by TCRdb to 2016 to 2017). About the investigation overall: An earlier analysis of 587 of the donors reported approximately 260 Gb of sequence data and 100 million to 120 million unique TCR beta sequences obtained from some 170 million T cells. The study profiled the T cell repertoires of fewer than 850 subjects by immunosequencing and related them to cytomegalovirus serostatus. About 280 gigabases of sequencing data and tens of millions of unique TCR sequences were included in an early release covering around 650 HLA-typed donors. In a later analysis, previously published TCR beta repertoires from 666 donors were re-analyzed and high-resolution HLA genotyping was added so that TCR occurrence patterns could be studied. The study aimed to test whether cataloging public T cell receptors could reveal signatures of past pathogen exposure. In a later genetic analysis, genome-wide SNP genotypes for about 65% of the roughly 700 donors were used, and that subset was treated as a discovery cohort. Typing coverage differed by locus: A, B, C, DRB1 and DQB1 were typed in about 620-630 donors, DQA1 in 500 to 550, DPA1 in 600 to 610, and DPB1 in about 450. On average, around 240,000 unique TCR beta nucleotide sequences were sequenced per donor among several hundred genotyped donors of the cohort, with 15% to 20% of those sequences being non-productive. Rather than drawing on any new phenotypic data, the later analysis identified candidate immune exposures from TCR beta sequences and the way those sequences occurred across donors. Donor age, sex, ethnicity and CMV serostatus were compiled together with the repertoire data. The genetic ancestry cluster associated with self-reported Caucasian donors included 81% of the 350 to 500 genotyped donors. All discovery cohort repertoires had been generated on a single sequencing platform. Four to six DR-DQ haplotypes were handled as single units for association and clustering, since linkage in the cohort was strong. High-throughput TCR immunosequencing, statistical association of individual TCRs with disease status, and machine learning were combined to predict cytomegalovirus infection status. Both class I and class II loci were covered by HLA typing, at four-digit resolution. An earlier analysis of fewer than 700 of the donors applied high-throughput TCR beta sequencing to assess whether each TCR beta V gene segment acted as functional or pseudogenic. A separate validation cohort of over 95 different subjects was used in addition to the approximately 700-subject first cohort. The paper as a whole reports these results and caveats: Linkage disequilibrium might explain the correlated functional status among segregating V segments, but an unknown experimental factor could not be excluded. A total of roughly 160 TCR beta chains were listed by the study as associated with cytomegalovirus. A further reported finding was that TCR beta sequences accurately predicted the HLA-A and HLA-B alleles for most subjects in the first cohort. The earlier analysis of almost 600 of the donors excluded about 16 rarely observed V segments, including chromosome 9 orphons, because counts were too low. A later analysis reported that several top co-occurrence clusters appeared linked to parvovirus B19, influenza, CMV and Epstein-Barr virus. Roughly uniform sequencing depth across donors was assumed in presence/absence analyses, although this assumption may not hold. In a later analysis, some 17,000 TCR beta sequences were associated with specific HLA alleles at a false discovery rate of 0.05. When HLA alleles, especially DR and DQ, strongly co-occurred, attributing TCR associations to individual alleles was difficult. The sequencing pipeline was judged likely to have produced a cluster of highly shared sequence variants as a technical artifact. A later genetic analysis associated a missense DCLRE1C variant with V-gene and J-gene trimming of TCR beta chains, and an independent cohort replicated the association. According to a later genetic analysis, donors in an Asian-associated ancestry cluster had fewer N-insertions in productive TCRs than the approximately 700-donor mean. In a later analysis, HLA-associated TCR beta chains showed more clonal expansion and lower generation probabilities than non-associated chains that were equally common. In vitro tests confirmed that three of the cytomegalovirus-associated TCR beta chains recognize cytomegalovirus antigens. Because HLA typing was missing for some donors at each locus, association tests included only the typed subset. Immune exposure information for the cohort was limited to CMV serostatus. According to the authors, the approach could potentially be generalized to other disease states and immunological phenotypes. The cohort was sequenced for TCR beta chains only, and without alpha or paired-chain data the features that could be detected were limited. Some IMGT-functional V segments, including TRBV6-2 and TRBV6-3, could not be distinguished by the 87-base-pair reads and were therefore excluded. In a later analysis, TCR association rates were found to vary across HLA loci, with the most associated TCRs seen for DRB1 alleles and the fewest for HLA-C alleles. While some public TCRs were present in many individuals, most TCR sequences turned up only very rarely across donors. The classifier was reported to diagnose cytomegalovirus status with high specificity and sensitivity in both the original cohort and the validation cohort. Most CMV-associated TCR beta chains appeared to be HLA-restricted in a later analysis, and the HLA associations seemed to be driven largely by CMV exposure. An earlier analysis of 450 to 750 of the donors showed that most TCR beta V segments appeared in productive rearrangements either about 87% or about 30% of the time, which broadly matched IMGT annotations.

The CDR3 runs 12 residues from the cysteine to the phenylalanine. The entry retains the CDR3 DNA only, 36 bases that are in frame from base 1. The germline V gene encodes CDR1 MDHEN and CDR2 SYDVKM. Trimming takes 8 bases off V and 6 bases off J; junction bases not matched to a gene: 5. The cohort was made up of hundreds of healthy bone marrow donors. Cohort members were all nominally healthy when sampled, although unrecorded immune exposures were likely present. The donor tested CMV seronegative, placing the donor among the 350 or so seronegative members of the cohort. A peripheral blood sample was collected from each donor, and TCR beta sequencing was performed on peripheral blood mononuclear cells. The Qiagen DNeasy Blood Extraction Kit was used to extract genomic DNA from the blood cell samples. The receptor library was made with the immunoSEQ multiplex PCR assay. A mixture of 60 forward primers for TCR Vbeta segments and 13 reverse primers for TCR Jbeta segments was used in the multiplex PCR. Amplification of the CDR3 region of rearranged TCR beta genes was performed with a multiplex PCR assay on genomic DNA. The amplified TCR beta libraries were sequenced on the Illumina HiSeq System as 87-base-pair reads. In the original analysis: A later analysis counted approximately 84 million unique TCR beta chains across the 670 or so repertoires, and around 12 million of these chains were shared by at least two donors. To remove PCR and sequencing errors, raw reads were error-corrected and collapsed into unique sequences using a nearest-neighbor algorithm that merged closely related sequences. V, D and J gene segments were assigned by aligning CDR3 sequences to IMGT reference sequences. For a sequence to be retained, a match of at least six nucleotides was required to both a V gene segment and a J gene segment. A rearrangement counted as productive if the CDR3 had no stop codons and remained in frame with V and J, and every other rearrangement counted as non-productive. CDR3 was defined according to IMGT convention as the region running from the second conserved V-encoded cysteine to the conserved J-encoded phenylalanine. The earlier analysis of more than 450 of the donors excluded sequences that lacked an unambiguous match to a single V gene segment. In an earlier analysis of approximately 500 of the donors, a V segment was called functional when productive rearrangements were above 56.7%, and segregating when the standard deviation between donors exceeded 5%. A statistical classification framework was built to diagnose cytomegalovirus status from the catalog of TCR beta chain sequences. V and J gene assignment, in a later analysis, came from comparing TCR nucleotide sequences with IMGT/GENE-DB human TR gene sequences. In a later analysis, CDR3 sequences and most-parsimonious VDJ recombination scenarios were assigned using the TCRdist pipeline. A later analysis defined each TCR beta chain by its CDR3 amino acid sequence plus V-gene family, and excluded reads lacking a unique V-gene family. In a later analysis, approximately 590 highly shared, low-generation-probability nucleotide sequences were removed to address suspected cross-contamination and a sequencing artifact. A later analysis calculated a clonal expansion index for each public chain from normalized within-repertoire ranks of inferred template counts. In a later analysis, generation probabilities were computed with a VDJ recombination model fitted to out-of-frame rearrangements, and the resulting probabilities were checked against IGoR. Hypergeometric tests were used in a later analysis to score TCR-TCR, TCR-HLA and TCR-CMV co-occurrence, with a repertoire-size bias correction applied to the TCR pairs. To estimate false discovery rates, a later analysis permuted the HLA or CMV assignments 20 times. In a later analysis, co-occurring TCRs were grouped using DBSCAN, and TCRdist sequence similarity was added for clustering within HLA-allele-positive subsets. Repertoires with fewer than 30,000 or more than 120,000 public chains were left out of co-occurrence clustering, as were four to six repertoires with anomalous nucleotide sharing. TCRdb's version of the immuneACCESS table is confined to in-frame rearrangements and falls short of the full clone set. An unresolved V gene accounts for under half of the shortfall where checked; the remainder is of unknown origin. That table is the source of V, J and clone size, and D and trimming were worked out from the DNA. Recorded for this sample are approximately 160,000 clones; around 77% of them occurred a single time. The top ten clonotypes cover 1.5% to 2% of the sample.

There are a few counts of this clone. No cognate antigen has been identified for it. No qualities accompany the bases; no much larger clone lies one base away. The V gene is TRBV28 and the J gene is TRBJ2-7, with 9 bases in between that match TRBD1. This clonotype was sampled from a woman under 40 in good health and CMV-seronegative. Sequenced sample: PBMCs. The DNA sequence is as follows: TGTGCCAGCGGGACAGGGCTATTCGAGCAGTACTTC. This sequence encodes CASGTGLFEQYF.